This T cell receptor (beta chain) stems from a study of shared clonotypes between healthy human individuals. Here immunoSEQ multiplex PCR was the method, and the copy in TCRdb shows in-frame clones only, minus some. The data contain roughly 660,000 clones, about 90% of them singletons. This CDR3 comprises 15 residues. V was pared by 5 bases and J by 2 bases, with 5 bases of the junction left unmatched. Germline CDR1 is MNHEY and CDR2 is SMNVEV (reference sequence). The table lists this clone with many counts. The same CDR3 can be traced to other DNA sequences in this sample. The chain is built from TRBV27 and TRBJ1-5, with TRBD1 matching 8 bases. The sample consisted of memory CD8+ T cells from PBMCs. Subset noted: CD45RO+ cells pooled with CCR7-negative TemRA cells. The receptor was isolated from a man aged 18 to 35 in good health. Some clones in this sample may be carry-over from other donors' samples. CDR3 protein: CASSLQGQGNQPQHF. The DNA of the CDR3 is TGTGCCAGCAGTCTCCAGGGACAGGGCAATCAGCCCCAGCATTTT.